Below are 19 T cell receptor beta chains sequenced from a single sample in a study of blood T cell repertoires in COVID-19. Measured with immunoSEQ multiplex PCR; TCRdb has only the in-frame clones, and not every one. The repertoire consists of a few hundred thousand clones, with nearly 90% occurring once and the leading ten covering less than 5%. Sequencing was carried out using peripheral blood. Source of these receptors: a woman aged 40 to 50 who had recovered from COVID-19.

This clone was seen a few times. V usage is TRBV2 and J usage is TRBJ2-2, with 7 positions matching TRBD1. Germline trimming cut 7 bases from V and 1 base from J; bases unmatched to any gene: 6. Germline CDR1 reads SNHLY; CDR2 reads FYNNEI. The CDR3 sequence is 15 residues long. The CDR3, as DNA: TGTGCCAGCACCCTAAGGACAGGGAACACCGGGGAGCTGTTTTTT. This sequence encodes CASTLRTGNTGELFF. The full variable domain, with the rest looked up from reference TRBV2 and TRBJ2-2, is EPEVTQTPSHQVTQMGQEVILRCVPISNHLYFYWYRQILGQKVEFLVSFYNNEISEKSEIFDDQFSVERPDGSNFTLKIRSTKLEDSAMYFCASTLRTGNTGELFFGEGSRLTVL.

The V and J genes are TRBV7-6 and TRBJ2-7; TRBD1 matches 9 bases. The germline V gene has CDR1 SGHVS and CDR2 FNYEAQ. Trimming cost V 4 bases and J 5 bases; bases outside gene matches: 6. This CDR3 comprises 14 residues. The CDR3 DNA is TGTGCCAGCAGCTCACCGGGACAGGGCAACGAGCAGTACTTC. Its protein is CASSSPGQGNEQYF.

The chain carries TRBV20-1 and TRBJ2-1; D may be TRBD2 (6 bases). Germline V CDR1 and CDR2: DFQATT, SNEGSKA (reference sequence). The CDR3 is 13 residues long. Trimming left V 3 bases short and J 8 bases short, with 14 bases between. This CDR3 is CSASRLVRHEQFF. For the CDR3, the DNA is TGCAGTGCTAGTAGACTAGTCCGGCATGAGCAGTTCTTC.

This rearrangement joins TRBV6-5 to TRBJ1-2, with TRBD1 matching over 8 bases. The length of the CDR3 is 14 residues. The V gene's germline CDR1 is MNHEY and CDR2 SVGAGI. V lost 8 bases to trimming and J lost 4 bases; unmatched junction nucleotides: 9. The CDR3 sequence is CASVRDRRLYGYTF. In nucleotides, the CDR3 is TGTGCCAGCGTCCGGGACAGGCGCCTCTATGGCTACACCTTC.

This sequence joins TRBV29-1 and TRBJ2-5; 9 nucleotides match TRBD2. Germline CDR1 and CDR2: SQVTM and ANQGSEA. The V gene end was trimmed by 7 bases and the J gene end by 5 bases; junction bases not matched to a gene: 8. CDR3 length equals 13 residues. This CDR3 is CSATGGGDETQYF. The CDR3 DNA follows: TGCAGCGCTACGGGCGGGGGGGATGAGACCCAGTACTTC.

This sequence joins TRBV18 and TRBJ2-5, with D unresolved. This CDR3 is 13 amino acids long. V was cut by 3 bases and J by 2 bases, with 7 bases left in between. Germline V gene lookup returns CDR1 KGHSH and CDR2 LQKENI. The CDR3 region is CASSPLEQETQYF. The CDR3 DNA reads as TGTGCCAGCTCACCCCTGGAGCAAGAGACCCAGTACTTC.

This chain joins TRBV9 and TRBJ2-1, with 9 positions matching TRBD2. V lost 0 bases and J lost 0; bases outside the gene matches: 1. CDR1 is SGDLS and CDR2 is YYNGEE in the germline V gene. This CDR3 contains 16 residues. This CDR3 reads CASSVVSGSSYNEQFF. The CDR3 DNA is TGTGCCAGCAGCGTAGTTAGCGGGAGCTCCTACAATGAGCAGTTCTTC. Variable domain in full (rest from reference TRBV9 and TRBJ2-1): DSGVTQTPKHLITATGQRVTLRCSPRSGDLSVYWYQQSLDQGLQFLIQYYNGEERAKGNILERFSAQQFPDLHSELNLSSLELGDSALYFCASSVVSGSSYNEQFFGPGTRLTVL.

The chain combines TRBV5-5 with TRBJ1-2; 9 nucleotides align to TRBD1. Germline V gene lookup returns CDR1 SGHKS and CDR2 YYEKEE (reference sequence). The CDR3 totals 13 residues. The V and J ends lost 3 bases and 7 bases, in that order; junction bases with no gene match: 4. CDR3 nucleotides: TGTGCCAGCAGCTCACAGGGGGCGGGTGGCTACACCTTC. As protein: CASSSQGAGGYTF.

The J gene is TRBJ2-1, the V gene TRBV9; D may be TRBD2 (6 bases). V was trimmed by 0 bases and J by 8 bases, leaving 18 bases between them. Looked up from germline, CDR1 is SGDLS and CDR2 is YYNGEE. The CDR3 has 16 residues. The CDR3 region has the DNA TGTGCCAGCAGCGTAGATTCCCGGGACTTAGGCGATGAGCAGTTCTTC. This codes for CASSVDSRDLGDEQFF.

V and J are TRBV4-3 and TRBJ1-3, with TRBD1 as a possible D gene (6 bases). Germline loops: CDR1 LGHNA, CDR2 YSLEER. With 0 bases removed from V and 3 bases from J, the gap between germline ends came to 12 bases. This CDR3 contains 16 residues. The CDR3 nucleotides read TGCGCCAGCAGCCAAGAAGCGGGGGCTATTGGAAACACCATATATTTT. It yields the protein CASSQEAGAIGNTIYF.

The J gene is TRBJ2-2, the V gene TRBV10-3; D is uncertain. The CDR3 is made up of 14 amino acids. Germline V gene sequence: CDR1 ENHRY, CDR2 SYGVKD. V was trimmed by 0 bases and J by 2 bases, leaving 4 bases between them. The CDR3 DNA is TGTGCCATCAGTGAGTCTAGAAACACCGGGGAGCTGTTTTTT. Its translation: CAISESRNTGELFF.

The CDR3 reads CSVVDRAYEQYF. In DNA, the CDR3 is TGCAGCGTTGTTGACAGAGCCTACGAGCAGTACTTC. The chain employs TRBV29-1 and TRBJ2-7, with a weak D call TRBD1 (5 bases). The CDR3 length is 12 residues. The germline CDR1 and CDR2 sequences are SQVTM and ANQGSEA. V was clipped by 4 bases and J by 2 bases, with 9 bases between them.

The V gene is TRBV29-1, the J gene TRBJ2-1, with D possibly matching TRBD2 (6 bases). V shed 6 bases and J shed 4 bases, with 16 bases lying between them. This CDR3 spans 14 amino acids. Per germline, CDR1 SQVTM and CDR2 ANQGSEA. Here the CDR3 DNA reads TGCAGCGTCGAGGCTAGCGACTCATACAATGAGCAGTTCTTC. Amino acids: CSVEASDSYNEQFF.

V and J are TRBV10-3 and TRBJ1-2, with 7 bases matching TRBD1. CDR1 and CDR2 from the germline V gene are ENHRY and SYGVKD. V gave up 1 base and J gave up 0 bases; unmatched junction bases: 5. The CDR3 length is 16 residues. The CDR3 protein is CAISEWTGPANYGYTF. As DNA, the CDR3 is TGTGCCATCAGTGAGTGGACAGGCCCAGCTAACTATGGCTACACCTTC.

The V call is TRBV2, the J call TRBJ2-1, with TRBD2 as a possible D gene (5 bases). V lost 6 bases to trimming and J lost 5 bases, with 5 bases between them. The germline CDR1 and CDR2 sequences are SNHLY and FYNNEI. The CDR3 spans 11 residues. CDR3 residues: CASRRDNEQFF. CDR3 coding DNA: TGTGCCAGCAGGCGGGACAATGAGCAGTTCTTC.

The rearrangement uses TRBV5-1 and TRBJ1-6, with D possibly matching TRBD1 (6 bases). This CDR3 contains 15 residues. The germline gives CDR1 SGHRS, CDR2 YFSETQ. The V end lost 4 bases, the J end lost 5 bases, and 13 bases lay between the germline ends. CDR3 DNA: TGCGCCAGCAGCGGGGGCAGCGCGAATAATTCACCCCTCCACTTT. Its translation: CASSGGSANNSPLHF. The full variable domain, with the rest looked up from reference TRBV5-1 and TRBJ1-6, is KAGVTQTPRYLIKTRGQQVTLSCSPISGHRSVSWYQQTPGQGLQFLFEYFSETQRNKGNFPGRFSGRQFSNSRSEMNVSTLELGDSALYLCASSGGSANNSPLHFGNGTRLTVT.

The chain uses TRBV19 and TRBJ1-2; D gene uncertain. The V and J ends lost 5 bases and 11 bases respectively, with 15 bases between them. This CDR3 is 12 amino acids long. Looked up from germline, CDR1 is LNHDA and CDR2 is SQIVND (reference sequence). CDR3 loop: CASSPRVHWYTF. The CDR3 coding sequence is TGTGCCAGTAGTCCGAGGGTTCATTGGTACACCTTC.

This chain links TRBV19 with TRBJ1-5; TRBD1 agrees at 7 bases. The germline CDR1 and CDR2 sequences are LNHDA and SQIVND (reference sequence). There are 15 residues in the CDR3. V lost 5 bases to trimming and J lost 7 bases; unmatched junction nucleotides: 11. CDR3 sequence (DNA): TGTGCCAGTAGTGCAACAACAGGGGTCGGGCAGCCCCAGCATTTT. Translating gives CASSATTGVGQPQHF.

Points on this clone: The identical CDR3 is also encoded by other nucleotide sequences in the sample. V gene TRBV19 combines with J gene TRBJ1-4, with 7 bases lining up with TRBD1. This CDR3 comprises 15 residues. Germline V gives CDR1 LNHDA, CDR2 SQIVND (reference sequence). V lost 4 bases and J lost 1; bases outside the gene matches: 3. CDR3 loop: CASSTHRGTNEKLFF. CDR3 DNA: TGTGCCAGTAGTACCCACAGGGGAACTAATGAAAAACTGTTTTTT.